Presented here are 28 T cell receptor beta chains from one specimen sequenced in a study of T-cell reconstitution after alpha-beta-depleted transplantation in children. Unique molecular identifiers were incorporated during preparation of the TCRbeta library. Each CDR3 protein gets one entry after TCRdb re-called the PCR reads with MiXCR. The table shows roughly 220,000 distinct CDR3 sequences, with approximately 8% occurring only once. The source material was PBMCs, mostly from graft donor cells, sampled 360 days after TCRalphabeta/CD19-depleted stem cell transplant. These receptors all come from a male patient aged 2-15 years who had a stem cell transplant for acute myeloid leukemia, so the T cells may come from the graft donor.

This clonotype was recorded many times. The chain couples TRBV20-1 to TRBJ2-5; TRBD2 matches 10 bases. This CDR3 has 15 residues. Trimming removed 1 base from V and 1 base from J; junction bases left unmatched: 3. Germline V gives CDR1 DFQATT, CDR2 SNEGSKA (reference sequence). The CDR3: CSARASGGLQETQYF. CDR3 bases: TGCAGTGCTAGAGCTAGCGGGGGCCTCCAAGAGACCCAGTACTTC.

This clonotype was detected only a few times. The V call is TRBV10-3, the J call TRBJ1-2; 8 bases map to TRBD1. The CDR3 is 12 amino acids. Germline V gene data show CDR1 as ENHRY and CDR2 as SYGVKD. V shed 2 bases, J shed 12 bases, and the junction held 5 bases outside the gene matches. In DNA, the CDR3 is TGTGCCATCAGTGAGCCGGACAGGGACCACACCTTC. Its translation: CAISEPDRDHTF.

This clonotype was recorded many times. The rearrangement uses TRBV29-1 and TRBJ2-5, with 9 bases identical to TRBD1. Looked up from germline, CDR1 is SQVTM and CDR2 is ANQGSEA. The CDR3 runs to 14 residues. J was trimmed by 12 bases and V by 7 bases; bases with no gene match: 18. In nucleotides, the CDR3 is TGCAGCGGCGTTCCCGGCGGGACAGGGAATAGGGAGTACTTC. Translated: CSGVPGGTGNREYF.

This clonotype was counted between two and nine times. The genes are TRBV29-1 and TRBJ2-3; TRBD1 agrees at 8 bases. Germline CDR1 is SQVTM and CDR2 is ANQGSEA. Trimming cost V 2 bases and J 1 base; bases outside gene matches: 5. The CDR3 is 15 amino acids. The CDR3 region is CSVERRRGRTDTQYF. CDR3 nucleotide sequence: TGCAGCGTTGAACGGCGCAGGGGGCGCACAGATACGCAGTATTTT.

This chain uses TRBV11-2 with TRBJ2-7; D perhaps matches TRBD1 (6 bases). V was shortened by 5 bases and J by 0 bases, with 14 bases between the two germline ends. Germline CDR1 is SGHAT and CDR2 is FQNNGV. The CDR3 is 15 amino acids. CDR3 sequence: CASSPAGAFSYEQYV. The CDR3 DNA reads TGTGCCAGCAGCCCGGCAGGGGCCTTCTCCTACGAGCAGTACGTC.

This clonotype turned up a few times. V gene TRBV10-3 combines with J gene TRBJ1-2; the match to TRBD1 covers 7 bases. V lost 7 bases to trimming and J lost 2 bases; unmatched junction nucleotides: 13. The CDR3 sequence is 16 residues long. The germline gives CDR1 ENHRY, CDR2 SYGVKD. DNA for the CDR3: TGTGCCATCACCACTAGGACAGGACAAGAGAACTATGGCTACACCTTC. Residues: CAITTRTGQENYGYTF.

This clonotype showed up many times. This sequence joins TRBV12-3 or TRBV12-4 and TRBJ1-1; a possible D gene is TRBD1 (6 bases). The CDR3 is 12 amino acids. Deletions cut 6 bases from V and 8 bases from J, with 13 bases between. The CDR3 loop is CASSYHGQEAFF. In nucleotides, the CDR3 is TGTGCCAGCAGCTATCATGGACAGGAAGCTTTCTTT.

There are a few counts of this clonotype. The gene calls are TRBV4-3 and TRBJ2-3; tentative D call: TRBD2 (5 bases). The CDR3 has 15 residues. Germline loops: CDR1 LGHNA, CDR2 YSLEER. The germline V and J ends were trimmed by 4 bases and 0 bases, with 11 bases remaining between them. CDR3 amino acids: CASSPLATSTDTQYF. CDR3 DNA sequence: TGCGCCAGCAGCCCCCTAGCAACTAGCACAGATACGCAGTATTTT.

There are many counts of this clonotype. The rearrangement uses TRBV12-3 or TRBV12-4 and TRBJ1-5; 7 bases fit TRBD1. The CDR3 has 14 residues. Trimming removed 6 bases from V and 2 bases from J; junction bases left unmatched: 4. The CDR3 bases are TGTGCCAGCAGCCGAGGACAGGGCAATCAGCCCCAGCATTTT. Its protein is CASSRGQGNQPQHF.

This clonotype is deemed large. The rearrangement joins TRBV12-3 or TRBV12-4 to TRBJ2-7; TRBD1 matches 7 bases. V shed 5 bases and J 6 bases; nucleotides not matched to a gene: 10. This CDR3 has 14 amino acids. The CDR3 sequence: CASSIDREGIEQYF. The DNA of the CDR3 is TGTGCCAGCAGTATAGACAGGGAAGGGATCGAGCAGTACTTC.

There are many counts of this clonotype. The gene calls are TRBV5-1 and TRBJ2-1; no clear D. Trimming removed 9 bases from V and 3 bases from J, with 19 bases in between. There are 15 residues in the CDR3. From germline, CDR1 is SGHRS and CDR2 YFSETQ. The CDR3 loop is CANYDPAPFYNEQFF. The CDR3 bases are TGCGCCAACTACGATCCGGCTCCGTTCTACAATGAGCAGTTCTTC.

This clonotype was counted ten times or more. The chain recombines TRBV6-5 with TRBJ2-5; TRBD1 is a possible D gene (6 bases). V was shortened by 4 bases and J by 9 bases, with 9 bases between the two germline ends. Germline CDR1 is MNHEY and CDR2 is SVGAGI. This CDR3 has 11 amino acids. CDR3 protein: CASSSPGAQYF. The DNA of the CDR3 is TGTGCCAGCAGTTCCCCAGGGGCCCAGTACTTC.

The chain recombines TRBV30 with TRBJ2-7; D remains unclear. Germline CDR1 GTSNPN, CDR2 SVGIG (reference sequence). CDR3 size: 12 residues. The germline V and J ends were trimmed by 0 bases and 1 base, with 4 bases remaining between them. The CDR3 sequence: CAWSVGSYEQYF. DNA for the CDR3: TGTGCCTGGAGTGTGGGGTCCTACGAGCAGTACTTC.

This clonotype was counted a few times. This chain joins TRBV12-3 or TRBV12-4 and TRBJ1-1; unclear D gene. V was pared by 9 bases and J by 6 bases, with 17 bases between. The CDR3 length is 13 residues. As DNA, the CDR3 is TGTGCCAGTAACCGTTTTAGGATCGCTGAAGCTTTCTTT. Its protein is CASNRFRIAEAFF.

V is TRBV3-1 and J is TRBJ2-5; D is ambiguous. From germline, CDR1 is LGHDT and CDR2 YNNKEL (reference sequence). Trimming removed 0 bases from V and 4 bases from J, with 6 bases in between. This CDR3 has 13 residues. CDR3 protein: CASSQDYRETQYF. The CDR3, as DNA: TGTGCCAGCAGCCAAGATTACCGAGAGACCCAGTACTTC.

The rearrangement uses TRBV4-2 and TRBJ2-1; weak D call: TRBD1 (5 bases). There are 18 residues in the CDR3. V dropped 4 bases and J dropped 5 bases, with 24 bases sitting between them. The germline V gene has CDR1 LGHNA and CDR2 YNFKEQ. The CDR3 sequence is CASSRLGSRTSGDNEQFF. The CDR3 coding sequence is TGTGCCAGCAGCCGCTTAGGATCCAGGACATCCGGAGACAATGAGCAGTTCTTC.

This clonotype was counted between two and nine times. The chain has TRBV20-1 and TRBJ2-3; 11 nucleotides agree with TRBD2. In germline, CDR1 is DFQATT, CDR2 SNEGSKA (reference sequence). After removal of 6 bases from V and 4 bases from J, the junction contained 6 bases not matched to a gene. This CDR3 comprises 14 residues. CDR3 nucleotides: TGCAGTGCCGGATTAGCGGGAGGGGCAGATACGCAGTATTTT. This codes for CSAGLAGGADTQYF.

The chain combines TRBV4-2 with TRBJ2-4, with a tentative D call TRBD2 (6 bases). V lost 6 bases and J lost 0, with 18 bases in between. The CDR3 runs to 17 residues. CDR1 and CDR2 from the germline V gene are LGHNA and YNFKEQ. In nucleotides, the CDR3 is TGTGCCAGCAGTCCGGGGCTCGGGGAGGTAGCCAAAAACATTCAGTACTTC. The encoded protein is CASSPGLGEVAKNIQYF.

The V and J genes are TRBV18 and TRBJ2-7; TRBD1 aligns across 11 bases. The CDR3 is 16 residues long. Germline assignment: CDR1 KGHSH and CDR2 LQKENI. The J segment lost 5 bases and the V segment lost 3 bases, leaving 9 bases of the junction unmatched. This CDR3 is CASSPTTGTGGDEQYF. The CDR3, as DNA: TGTGCCAGCTCACCTACAACCGGGACAGGGGGGGACGAGCAGTACTTC.

This clonotype has more than one count but fewer than ten. The chain has TRBV4-1 and TRBJ1-2, with D tentatively TRBD1 (5 bases). Germline V gives CDR1 MGHRA, CDR2 YSYEKL. This CDR3 region has 15 residues. Trimming cost V 0 bases and J 0 bases, with 8 bases left between them. The CDR3 region has the DNA TGCGCCAGCAGCCAAGACAGGGTGGCTAACTATGGCTACACCTTC. It encodes CASSQDRVANYGYTF.

This clonotype was counted many times. The genes are TRBV5-1 and TRBJ2-5; TRBD2 matches 11 bases. The CDR3 runs 16 residues. Germline values: CDR1 SGHRS, CDR2 YFSETQ. V shed 5 bases and J 2 bases; nucleotides not matched to a gene: 8. DNA for the CDR3: TGCGCCAGCAGTCCTCATAGCGGGGGGGCTCAAGAGACCCAGTACTTC. It translates to CASSPHSGGAQETQYF.

This chain uses TRBV6-1 with TRBJ2-1; no clear D gene. The V gene's germline CDR1 is MNHNS and CDR2 SASEGT. Trimming shortened V by 7 bases and J by 3 bases, and 16 bases separated the two germline ends. CDR3 length equals 15 residues. The CDR3 DNA follows: TGTGCCAGCACCCCCCACAATCAGGACTACAATGAGCAGTTCTTC. It encodes CASTPHNQDYNEQFF.

The CDR3 bases are TGTGCCAGCAGTTTTAACGGAAACATTCAGTACTTC. Translating gives CASSFNGNIQYF. This chain uses TRBV12-3 or TRBV12-4 with TRBJ2-4; D uncertain. The CDR3 extends over 12 amino acids. Trimming removed 3 bases from V and 6 bases from J, with 6 bases in between.

The rearrangement joins TRBV18 to TRBJ2-7; possible D gene TRBD2, 5 bases. The V gene's germline CDR1 is KGHSH and CDR2 LQKENI. V dropped 3 bases and J dropped 5 bases, with 14 bases sitting between them. CDR3 size: 14 residues. The CDR3 is CASSPPGLFHEQYV. The CDR3 coding sequence is TGTGCCAGCTCACCCCCAGGACTCTTCCACGAGCAGTACGTC.

The DNA for the CDR3 is TGTGCCATCAGTGTCGGGGACTCACCCCTCCACTTT. Its protein is CAISVGDSPLHF. V and J are TRBV10-3 and TRBJ1-6; TRBD1 is a possible D gene (5 bases). CDR1 is ENHRY and CDR2 is SYGVKD in the germline V gene. CDR3 length equals 12 residues. Trimming removed 4 bases at V and 10 bases at J, with 8 bases between.

V and J are TRBV11-2 and TRBJ2-3; the D gene is possibly TRBD2 (7 bases). Germline CDR1 and CDR2: SGHAT and FQNNGV. The CDR3 covers 12 residues. V was cut by 8 bases and J by 5 bases, with 11 bases left in between. In DNA form, the CDR3 reads TGTGCCAGCGGGGGGGCGAGAGATACGCAGTATTTT. Its protein product is CASGGARDTQYF.

This clonotype has a count of ten or more. The chain recombines TRBV5-1 with TRBJ2-3, with a possible D match to TRBD1 (6 bases). V was cut by 3 bases and J by 2 bases, with 10 bases left in between. This CDR3 is 14 amino acids long. Germline values: CDR1 SGHRS, CDR2 YFSETQ. CDR3 bases: TGCGCCAGCAGCTCCGGACAGTTCACAGATACGCAGTATTTT. This gives the protein CASSSGQFTDTQYF.

The V call is TRBV20-1, the J call TRBJ2-1; unclear D gene. Germline values: CDR1 DFQATT, CDR2 SNEGSKA (reference sequence). The ends were cut back, 3 bases at V and 4 bases at J, with 19 bases in the middle. This CDR3 is 16 amino acids long. The CDR3 DNA follows: TGCAGTGCTAGGAGCCAAGTTTCCTGGGCTTACAATGAGCAGTTCTTC. Protein: CSARSQVSWAYNEQFF.